A selection of T cell receptor beta chains follows, all from one sample in a study of cytomegalovirus exposure and HLA in healthy donors. This table comes from immunoSEQ multiplex PCR, and its TCRdb copy is limited to in-frame clones, with some not included. The sample has some 110,000 clones; 75% to 85% are singletons. Sequencing used PBMCs. These receptors originate from a woman between 18 and 29 years old in good health and CMV-seropositive. Each CDR3 is given with its conserved first and last residue. The order of the fields is clone size, J gene, D gene, V gene, CDR3 DNA, CDR3 protein. The D gene is left open where the match is weak. The listing skips clone size in some rows; elsewhere it reads once, few, many or a size class.

-	TRBJ2-5	TRBD2	TRBV5-1	TGCGCCAGCAGCTCGGGACTAGCCTCCGAGACCCAGTACTTC	CASSSGLASETQYF
-	TRBJ2-5	-	TRBV5-8	TGTGCCAGCAGCAGGAGACGCGGAGGAGAGACCCAGTACTTC	CASSRRRGGETQYF
-	TRBJ1-5	TRBD1	TRBV18	TGTGCCGGGGGACAGGGCCGGAATCAGCCCCAGCATTTT	CAGGQGRNQPQHF
-	TRBJ2-2	TRBD2	TRBV5-5	TGTGCCAGCAGCCAGGGACTAGCGACCGGGGAGCTGTTTTTT	CASSQGLATGELFF
-	TRBJ1-2	-	TRBV28	TGTGCCAGCAGTTTATCCCAGTCGTACTATGGCTACACCTTC	CASSLSQSYYGYTF
few	TRBJ2-7	TRBD2	TRBV7-2	TGTGCCAGCGGGGGACTAGCGATCGAGCAGTACTTC	CASGGLAIEQYF
once	TRBJ1-2	-	TRBV19	TGTGCCAGTTGGGGGGGTGGCTACACCTTC	CASWGGGYTF
-	TRBJ2-1	TRBD2	TRBV5-4	TGTGCCAGCACTAGCGGGAGAAGCTACAATGAGCAGTTCTTC	CASTSGRSYNEQFF
few	TRBJ1-2	TRBD1	TRBV28	TGTGCCAGCAGGGAGGGACAGGGTTATGGCTACACCTTC	CASREGQGYGYTF
-	TRBJ1-1	-	TRBV11-3	TGTGCCAGCAGCTTAGATCTAGGCAGAAACACTGAAGCTTTCTTT	CASSLDLGRNTEAFF
-	TRBJ2-7	TRBD2	TRBV6-5	TGTGCCAGCAGTTATCAACCGACTAGCGGGACTTACGAGCAGTACTTC	CASSYQPTSGTYEQYF
-	TRBJ1-1	-	TRBV7-9	TGTGTGACGTCCCCCGGGATAACTGAAGCTTTCTTT	CVTSPGITEAFF
-	TRBJ2-7	TRBD2	TRBV15	TGTGCCACCAGCAGGGGAGGGAGGGGCTACGAGCAGTACTTC	CATSRGGRGYEQYF
-	TRBJ2-3	TRBD2	TRBV9	TGTGCCAGCAGCGTAGGCTACCAGCGCGGGAGTGGGACAGATACGCAGTATTTT	CASSVGYQRGSGTDTQYF
-	TRBJ1-1	-	TRBV10-3	TGTGCCATCAGTGAGATGGGGCTCACTGAAGCTTTCTTT	CAISEMGLTEAFF
-	TRBJ1-1	-	TRBV5-4	TGTGCCAGCAGCTTACAACCCCCGACAGCCACTGAAGCTTTCTTT	CASSLQPPTATEAFF
-	TRBJ2-7	TRBD1	TRBV6-5	TGTGCCAGCAGTTACTCTTGGGACAGGCCATCCTACGAGCAGTACTTC	CASSYSWDRPSYEQYF
-	TRBJ1-6	-	TRBV6-5	TGTGCCAGCAGGCACAGAAATTCACCCCTCCACTTT	CASRHRNSPLHF
-	TRBJ2-7	-	TRBV9	TGTGCCAGCAGCGTGGCTAGCGACTACGAGCAGTACTTC	CASSVASDYEQYF
few	TRBJ2-5	-	TRBV9	TGTGCCAGCAGCGTAGGCAGAGCGCATAGGTACGAGACCCAGTACTTC	CASSVGRAHRYETQYF
-	TRBJ1-5	TRBD1	TRBV30	TGTGCCTGGAGTCCCCCAGGGGGTAACTCGTTCCAGCCCCAGCATTTT	CAWSPPGGNSFQPQHF
-	TRBJ2-5	TRBD1	TRBV28	TGTGCCAGCAGCCTAGCCGGGACAGGGGAATTAGAGACCCAGTACTTC	CASSLAGTGELETQYF
-	TRBJ2-3	-	TRBV5-1	TGCGCCAGCAGCCTTATCACAGATACGCAGTATTTT	CASSLITDTQYF
-	TRBJ1-4	-	TRBV4-1	TGCGCCAGCAGCCCTTGGGACTCCGCAACTAATGAAAAACTGTTTTTT	CASSPWDSATNEKLFF
-	TRBJ2-7	-	TRBV28	TGTGCCAGCAGTTCCTACCGGGACAAGAACTCCTACGAGCAGTACTTC	CASSSYRDKNSYEQYF
-	TRBJ2-7	-	TRBV14	TGTGCCAGCAGCCACGACTGGCTCGAGCAGTACTTC	CASSHDWLEQYF
-	TRBJ2-7	TRBD2	TRBV2	TGTGCCAGCAGTGAAATAGGCAGCGGGAGGGCCGGAGAGCAGTACTTC	CASSEIGSGRAGEQYF
-	TRBJ1-2	TRBD1	TRBV28	TGTGCCAGCAGTCAGACAGGGGGCCCTGGCTACACCTTC	CASSQTGGPGYTF
-	TRBJ1-1	-	TRBV5-1	TGCGCCAGCAGCTTGACAGGGAACACTGAAGCTTTCTTT	CASSLTGNTEAFF
-	TRBJ1-1	-	TRBV19	TGTGCCAGTAGTTCAACGCGGAACACTGAAGCTTTCTTT	CASSSTRNTEAFF
few	TRBJ1-4	-	TRBV6-6	TGTGCCAGCAGTTACAGGCAGGGTTCCGAAAAACTGTTTTTT	CASSYRQGSEKLFF
-	TRBJ1-5	TRBD1	TRBV18	TGTGCCAGCTCCCCCGGGACAGGGTTTCAGCCCCAGCATTTT	CASSPGTGFQPQHF
-	TRBJ2-7	TRBD2	TRBV5-6	TGTGCCAGCAGCTTGGGACTAGCGGGAGTTTTAGGCTACGAGCAGTACTTC	CASSLGLAGVLGYEQYF
-	TRBJ1-2	-	TRBV27	TGTGCCAGCAGTTTCCCCCAGGGGAACGGCTACACCTTC	CASSFPQGNGYTF
-	TRBJ2-7	TRBD2	TRBV5-4	TGTGCCAGCAGCGCCCCCGGGACTAGTCGAAACTACGAGCAGTACTTC	CASSAPGTSRNYEQYF
few	TRBJ2-3	TRBD1	TRBV28	TGTGCCACCCGTGACAGGGGTCAATCAGATACGCAGTATTTT	CATRDRGQSDTQYF
-	TRBJ2-5	-	TRBV20-1	TGCAGTGCTCGCGAGAAAGAGACCCAGTACTTC	CSAREKETQYF
-	TRBJ2-7	-	TRBV7-9	TGTGCCAGCAGCTTAAGAGGTTCCTACGAGCAGTACTTC	CASSLRGSYEQYF
once	TRBJ2-2	-	TRBV27	TGTGCCAGCATGCGGGGCCCGAACACCGGGGAGCTGTTTTTT	CASMRGPNTGELFF
-	TRBJ2-7	TRBD1	TRBV27	TGTGCCAGCAGTTTCAGGGGGCAGAACGAGCAGTACTTC	CASSFRGQNEQYF